This passage covers 20 T cell receptor beta chains from one sample sequenced in a study of cytomegalovirus exposure and HLA in healthy donors. Using immunoSEQ multiplex PCR, the repertoire was profiled, and TCRdb retains in-frame clones only, with some absent. The table includes fewer than 200,000 clones, about 90% detected once. The material sequenced was PBMCs. These receptors were taken from a woman aged 25 to 39 in good health and CMV-seronegative.

This chain links TRBV28 with TRBJ1-5; 8 bases line up with TRBD1. The CDR3 loop spans 17 amino acids. Trimming removed 5 bases from V and 7 bases from J; junction bases left unmatched: 16. Per germline, CDR1 MDHEN and CDR2 SYDVKM. DNA of the CDR3: TGTGCCAGCAGTATCATTCCAGGGGGCCGAGGAGACCAGCCCCAGCATTTT. Protein sequence: CASSIIPGGRGDQPQHF.

V and J are TRBV6-5 and TRBJ1-2, with TRBD1 matching 7 bases. The germline CDR1 and CDR2 sequences are MNHEY and SVGAGI. The junction had 8 bases not matched to a gene; V was cut back by 7 bases and J by 3 bases. The CDR3 has 14 amino acids. The CDR3 coding sequence is TGTGCCAGCAAACCCTTAGGGACAGACTATGGCTACACCTTC. Protein: CASKPLGTDYGYTF.

This clone appeared once. CDR3 protein: CASSSSGRAGDTQYF. CDR3 nucleotides: TGTGCCAGTAGTTCAAGCGGGAGGGCCGGAGATACGCAGTATTTT. J is TRBJ2-3 and V is TRBV19; TRBD2 agrees at 10 bases. CDR3 size: 15 residues. Germline CDR1 LNHDA, CDR2 SQIVND (reference sequence). V gave up 5 bases and J gave up 5 bases; unmatched junction bases: 7.

The chain uses TRBV30 and TRBJ2-7; a weak D match, TRBD2 (5 bases). This CDR3 is built from 13 residues. CDR1 is GTSNPN and CDR2 is SVGIG in the germline V gene (reference sequence). V lost 2 bases, J lost 6 bases, and 14 bases lay in between. CDR3 nucleotides: TGTGCCTGGAGTTCGCTCCGGACTGCCGAGCAGTACTTC. This sequence encodes CAWSSLRTAEQYF. Combining the CDR3 with reference TRBV30 and TRBJ2-7 gives the whole variable domain SQTIHQWPATLVQPVGSPLSLECTVEGTSNPNLYWYRQAAGRGLQLLFYSVGIGQISSEVPQNLSASRPQDRQFILSSKKLLLSDSGFYLCAWSSLRTAEQYFGPGTRLTVT.

The rearrangement joins TRBV6-5 to TRBJ1-5, with D perhaps TRBD1 (5 bases). CDR3 size: 15 residues. The V gene lost 7 bases and the J gene lost 5 bases, with 18 bases spanning the gap. Germline CDR1 reads MNHEY; CDR2 reads SVGAGI. The CDR3 region is CASTPRGFGDQPQHF. CDR3 DNA sequence: TGTGCCAGCACCCCGAGGGGTTTTGGCGATCAGCCCCAGCATTTT.

The genes are TRBV6-5 and TRBJ1-1; no definite D call. V was shortened by 6 bases and J by 3 bases, with 11 bases between the two germline ends. This CDR3 is built from 13 residues. Germline values: CDR1 MNHEY, CDR2 SVGAGI. As DNA, the CDR3 is TGTGCCAGCAGCTACCGACGGGACACTGAAGCTTTCTTT. Its protein is CASSYRRDTEAFF.

This chain connects TRBV7-6 to TRBJ2-1; no definite D call. The germline V gene encodes CDR1 SGHVS and CDR2 FNYEAQ. The V gene lost 1 base and the J gene lost 7 bases, with 11 bases spanning the gap. This CDR3 region has 14 residues. The CDR3 reads CASSLGLPQNEQFF. CDR3 in DNA: TGTGCCAGCAGCTTAGGATTGCCGCAAAATGAGCAGTTCTTC.

This clone was recorded a few times. The chain is built from TRBV19 and TRBJ1-1, with D tentatively TRBD1 (6 bases). V lost 5 bases to trimming and J lost 7 bases, with 8 bases between them. CDR1 and CDR2 from the germline V gene are LNHDA and SQIVND (reference sequence). CDR3 length: 11 residues. The CDR3 nucleotides are TGTGCCAGTAGTGGGACACTTGAAGCTTTCTTT. Translation: CASSGTLEAFF.

V is TRBV15 and J is TRBJ1-2; unclear D gene. This CDR3 region has 14 residues. Trimming pared 0 bases from V and 7 bases from J, leaving 12 bases between. Germline CDR1 is LNHNV and CDR2 is YYDKDF (reference sequence). CDR3 nucleotides: TGTGCCACCAGCAGAGATAGATCGGCCGGTGGCTACACCTTC. Residues: CATSRDRSAGGYTF.

Remarks on this clone: At one end the junction does not follow the germline gene, possibly because of a read error. The chain combines TRBV20-1 with TRBJ1-1, with D perhaps matching TRBD1 (5 bases). The germline V gene encodes CDR1 DFQATT and CDR2 SNEGSKA (reference sequence). The CDR3 contains 11 residues. The CDR3 DNA reads as TGCAGTGCTAGACCGGACACTGAAGCTTCCTTT. This gives the protein CSARPDTEASF.

The gene calls are TRBV9 and TRBJ2-7; weak D call: TRBD2 (5 bases). V lost 0 bases and J lost 0, with 10 bases in between. The germline CDR1 and CDR2 sequences are SGDLS and YYNGEE. This CDR3 region has 15 residues. This CDR3 reads CASSVGGVGSYEQYF. The CDR3 bases are TGTGCCAGCAGCGTAGGGGGAGTGGGCTCCTACGAGCAGTACTTC.

This sequence joins TRBV29-1 and TRBJ2-3; no definite D call. V was cut by 1 base and J by 3 bases, with 8 bases left in between. CDR1 and CDR2 (germline): SQVTM, ANQGSEA. The CDR3 sequence is 13 residues long. CDR3 protein: CSVEVGQTDTQYF. DNA of the CDR3: TGCAGCGTTGAAGTTGGGCAAACAGATACGCAGTATTTT.

CDR3 bases: TGTGCCAGCAGCTTAAGGGATAGCGGGAGTGGTTTTGATACGCAGTATTTT. It yields the protein CASSLRDSGSGFDTQYF. The V call is TRBV7-3, the J call TRBJ2-3; 9 bases match TRBD2. V dropped 1 base and J dropped 6; count of bases not matched to a gene: 11. The CDR3 extends over 17 amino acids. In germline, CDR1 is SGHTA, CDR2 FQGTGA.

The genes are TRBV5-4 and TRBJ2-2; 8 positions agree with TRBD2. This CDR3 comprises 16 residues. V trimming: 1 base; J trimming: 7 bases; junction bases outside the gene matches: 9. Per germline, CDR1 SGHNT and CDR2 YYREEE (reference sequence). CDR3: CASSLNGRAFSGELFF. CDR3 coding DNA: TGTGCCAGCAGCTTGAACGGGAGGGCCTTTAGCGGGGAGCTGTTTTTT.

The chain joins TRBV2 to TRBJ2-5; D perhaps matches TRBD1 (7 bases). The CDR3 extends over 12 amino acids. Per the germline V gene, CDR1 is SNHLY and CDR2 is FYNNEI. Trimming shortened V by 8 bases and J by 5 bases, and 12 bases separated the two germline ends. CDR3 DNA sequence: TGTGCCAGCGCGGGACAGCCGGAGACCCAGTACTTC. As protein: CASAGQPETQYF.

The J gene is TRBJ2-2, the V gene TRBV7-9; TRBD2 is a possible D gene (5 bases). Germline V gene sequence: CDR1 SEHNR, CDR2 FQNEAQ (reference sequence). V lost 9 bases and J 10 bases, leaving 12 bases between the germline ends. The CDR3 has 11 residues. In DNA, the CDR3 is TGTGCCAGAGGAACGGGGATGGAGCTGTTTTTT. This codes for CARGTGMELFF. The full variable domain, with the rest looked up from reference TRBV7-9 and TRBJ2-2, is DTGVSQNPRHKITKRGQNVTFRCDPISEHNRLYWYRQTLGQGPEFLTYFQNEAQLEKSRLLSDRFSAERPKGSFSTLEIQRTEQGDSAMYLCARGTGMELFFGEGSRLTVL.

V usage is TRBV29-1 and J usage is TRBJ1-5; D not resolved. In germline, CDR1 is SQVTM, CDR2 ANQGSEA. Trimming took off 4 bases at V and 4 bases at J, with 11 bases between the two ends. CDR3 length: 13 residues. The CDR3 DNA reads TGCAGCGTTGCTGAGGTGGGGAATCAGCCCCAGCATTTT. Translated, it gives CSVAEVGNQPQHF.

The chain combines TRBV5-1 with TRBJ1-2; no definite D call. Germline loops: CDR1 SGHRS, CDR2 YFSETQ. This CDR3 contains 13 residues. V lost 0 bases and J lost 6, with 9 bases in between. The CDR3 DNA reads as TGCGCCAGCAGCTTGGTGTTGGCGGATGGCTACACCTTC. Translated: CASSLVLADGYTF.

The rearrangement uses TRBV2 and TRBJ1-1; D is possibly TRBD1 (5 bases). In germline, CDR1 is SNHLY, CDR2 FYNNEI. With 4 bases removed from V and 11 bases from J, the gap between germline ends came to 14 bases. The CDR3 consists of 12 residues. CDR3 nucleotides: TGTGCCAGCAGTGGAGGGACGGGGTGGGCTTTCTTT. Encoded protein: CASSGGTGWAFF.

The CDR3 region is CASSQLANTEAFF. The CDR3 coding sequence is TGTGCCAGCAGCCAACTGGCGAACACTGAAGCTTTCTTT. The chain uses TRBV6-1 and TRBJ1-1; the D is unclear. This CDR3 contains 13 residues. Per the germline V gene, CDR1 is MNHNS and CDR2 is SASEGT. V shed 6 bases and J shed 1 base, with 9 bases lying between them.